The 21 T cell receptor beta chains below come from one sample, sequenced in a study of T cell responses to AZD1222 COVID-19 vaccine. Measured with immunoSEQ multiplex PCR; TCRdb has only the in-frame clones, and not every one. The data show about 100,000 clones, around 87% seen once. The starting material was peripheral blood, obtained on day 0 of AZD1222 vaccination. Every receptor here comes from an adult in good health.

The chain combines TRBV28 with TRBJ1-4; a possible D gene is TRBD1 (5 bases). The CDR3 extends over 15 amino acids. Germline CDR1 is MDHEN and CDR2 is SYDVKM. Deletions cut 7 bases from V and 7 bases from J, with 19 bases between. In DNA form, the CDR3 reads TGTGCCAGCATCAGGTCCGGGGGACTCCTTGAAAAACTGTTTTTT. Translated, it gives CASIRSGGLLEKLFF.

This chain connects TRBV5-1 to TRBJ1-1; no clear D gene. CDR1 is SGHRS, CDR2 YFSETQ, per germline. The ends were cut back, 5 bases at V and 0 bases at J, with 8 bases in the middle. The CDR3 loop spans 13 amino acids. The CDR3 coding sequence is TGCGCCAGCAGAGGAGGAATGAACACTGAAGCTTTCTTT. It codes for CASRGGMNTEAFF.

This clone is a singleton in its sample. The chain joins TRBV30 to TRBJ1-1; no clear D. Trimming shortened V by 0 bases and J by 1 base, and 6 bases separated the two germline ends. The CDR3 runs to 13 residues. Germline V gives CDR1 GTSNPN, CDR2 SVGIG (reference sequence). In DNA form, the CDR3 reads TGTGCCTGGAGTGTACAGTCGAACACTGAAGCTTTCTTT. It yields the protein CAWSVQSNTEAFF.

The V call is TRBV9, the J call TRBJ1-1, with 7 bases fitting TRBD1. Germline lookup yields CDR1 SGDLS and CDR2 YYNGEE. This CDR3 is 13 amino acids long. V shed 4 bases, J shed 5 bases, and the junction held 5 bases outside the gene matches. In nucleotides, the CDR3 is TGTGCCAGCAGCCAGGGGGTTAAAACTGAAGCTTTCTTT. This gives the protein CASSQGVKTEAFF.

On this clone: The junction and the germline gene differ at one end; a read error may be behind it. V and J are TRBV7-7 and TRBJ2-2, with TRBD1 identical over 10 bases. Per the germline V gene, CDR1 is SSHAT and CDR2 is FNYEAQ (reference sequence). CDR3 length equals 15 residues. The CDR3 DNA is TGTGCTAGCAGCTACGGACAGGGGGACACCGGGGAGCTGTTTTTT. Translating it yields CASSYGQGDTGELFF.

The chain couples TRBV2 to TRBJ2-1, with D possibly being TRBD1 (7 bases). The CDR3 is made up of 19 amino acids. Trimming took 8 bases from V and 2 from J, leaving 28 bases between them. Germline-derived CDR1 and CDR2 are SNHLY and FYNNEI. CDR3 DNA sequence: TGTGCCAGCCGTCTCTTCGGGGGACAGCCGAAAGGCACCTACAATGAGCAGTTCTTC. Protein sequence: CASRLFGGQPKGTYNEQFF.

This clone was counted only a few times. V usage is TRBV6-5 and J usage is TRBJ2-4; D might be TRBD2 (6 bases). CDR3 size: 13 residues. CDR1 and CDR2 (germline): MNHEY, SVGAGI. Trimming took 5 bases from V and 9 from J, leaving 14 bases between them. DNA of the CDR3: TGTGCCAGCAGTCCTACCTACGGGGGCATTCAGTACTTC. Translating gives CASSPTYGGIQYF.

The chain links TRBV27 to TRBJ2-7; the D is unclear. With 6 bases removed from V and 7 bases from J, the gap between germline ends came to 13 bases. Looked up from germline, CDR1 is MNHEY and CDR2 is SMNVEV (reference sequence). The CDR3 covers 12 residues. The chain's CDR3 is CASRLSDGEQYF. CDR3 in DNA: TGTGCCAGCAGACTCTCGGACGGAGAGCAGTACTTC.

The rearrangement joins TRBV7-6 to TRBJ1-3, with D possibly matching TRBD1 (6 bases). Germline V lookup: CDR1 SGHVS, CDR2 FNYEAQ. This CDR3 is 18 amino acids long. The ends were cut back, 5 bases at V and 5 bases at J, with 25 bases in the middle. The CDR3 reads CASSPTPNLRGARNTIYF. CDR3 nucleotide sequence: TGTGCCAGCAGCCCTACCCCAAACCTGAGGGGGGCAAGAAACACCATATATTTT.

The CDR3 loop is CAISEAGEGEKLFF. CDR3 DNA sequence: TGTGCCATCAGTGAGGCAGGGGAGGGAGAAAAACTGTTTTTT. This chain uses TRBV10-3 with TRBJ1-4; D is possibly TRBD1 (6 bases). Germline CDR1 and CDR2: ENHRY and SYGVKD. The CDR3 is 14 amino acids. Trimming stripped 2 bases from V and 8 bases from J, with 12 bases between.

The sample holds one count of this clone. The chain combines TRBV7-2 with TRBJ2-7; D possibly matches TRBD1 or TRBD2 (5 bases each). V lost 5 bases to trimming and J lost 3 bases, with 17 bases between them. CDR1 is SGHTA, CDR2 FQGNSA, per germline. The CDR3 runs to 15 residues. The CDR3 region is CASSPGARQRYEQYF. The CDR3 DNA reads TGTGCCAGCAGCCCCGGGGCACGTCAGCGCTACGAGCAGTACTTC.

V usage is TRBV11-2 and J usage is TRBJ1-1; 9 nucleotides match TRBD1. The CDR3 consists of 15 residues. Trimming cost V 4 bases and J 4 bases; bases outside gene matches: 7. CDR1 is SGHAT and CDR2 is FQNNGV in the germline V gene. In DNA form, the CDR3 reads TGTGCCAGCAGCTGGGACAGGGATTCTCGCACTGAAGCTTTCTTT. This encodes CASSWDRDSRTEAFF.

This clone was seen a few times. The CDR3 sequence is CASSVRDFSGAEAFF. For the CDR3, the DNA is TGTGCCAGTAGTGTCCGGGACTTCAGTGGGGCTGAAGCTTTCTTT. The chain uses TRBV19 and TRBJ1-1, with D perhaps TRBD1 (5 bases). V was pared by 5 bases and J by 6 bases, with 19 bases between. The CDR3 is made up of 15 amino acids. CDR1 and CDR2 (germline): LNHDA, SQIVND (reference sequence).

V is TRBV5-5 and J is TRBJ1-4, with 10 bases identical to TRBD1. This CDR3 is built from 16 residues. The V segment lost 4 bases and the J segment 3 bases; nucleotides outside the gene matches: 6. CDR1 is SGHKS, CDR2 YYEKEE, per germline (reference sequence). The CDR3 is CASSPGQGEANEKLFF. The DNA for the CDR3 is TGTGCCAGCAGCCCCGGACAGGGGGAGGCTAATGAAAAACTGTTTTTT.

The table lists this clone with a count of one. CDR3 amino acids: CAWSGGRGSQHF. In DNA, the CDR3 is TGTGCCTGGAGTGGGGGCCGTGGGTCCCAGCATTTT. This rearrangement joins TRBV30 to TRBJ1-5; weak D call: TRBD1 (5 bases). Germline CDR1 is GTSNPN and CDR2 is SVGIG (reference sequence). Trimming pared 1 base from V and 11 bases from J, leaving 12 bases between. This CDR3 has 12 amino acids.

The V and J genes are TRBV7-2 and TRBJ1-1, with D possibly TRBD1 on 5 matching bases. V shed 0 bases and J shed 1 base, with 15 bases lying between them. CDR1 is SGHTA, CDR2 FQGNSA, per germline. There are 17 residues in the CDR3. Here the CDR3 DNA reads TGTGCCAGCAGCTTAGCGGTATTGGCAGGGAGGAACACTGAAGCTTTCTTT. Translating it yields CASSLAVLAGRNTEAFF.

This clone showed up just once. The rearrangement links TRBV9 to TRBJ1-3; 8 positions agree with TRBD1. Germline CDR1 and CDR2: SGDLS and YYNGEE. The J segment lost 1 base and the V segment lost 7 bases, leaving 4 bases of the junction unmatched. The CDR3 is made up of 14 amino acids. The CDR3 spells CASGRQGSGNTIYF. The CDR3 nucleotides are TGTGCCAGCGGGAGACAGGGGTCTGGAAACACCATATATTTT.

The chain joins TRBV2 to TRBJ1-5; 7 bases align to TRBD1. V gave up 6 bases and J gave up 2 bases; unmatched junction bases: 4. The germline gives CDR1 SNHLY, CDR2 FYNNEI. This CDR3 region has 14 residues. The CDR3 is CASRPTGRNQPQHF. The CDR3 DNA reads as TGTGCCAGCAGACCGACAGGGCGCAATCAGCCCCAGCATTTT. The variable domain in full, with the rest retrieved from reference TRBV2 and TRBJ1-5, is EPEVTQTPSHQVTQMGQEVILRCVPISNHLYFYWYRQILGQKVEFLVSFYNNEISEKSEIFDDQFSVERPDGSNFTLKIRSTKLEDSAMYFCASRPTGRNQPQHFGDGTRLSIL.

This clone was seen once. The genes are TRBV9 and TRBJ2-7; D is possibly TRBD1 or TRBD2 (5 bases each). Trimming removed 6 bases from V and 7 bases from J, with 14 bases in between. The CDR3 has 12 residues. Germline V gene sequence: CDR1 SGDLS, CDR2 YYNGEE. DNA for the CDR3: TGTGCCAGCAACATTGAGGGGAGAGAGCAGTACTTC. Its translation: CASNIEGREQYF.

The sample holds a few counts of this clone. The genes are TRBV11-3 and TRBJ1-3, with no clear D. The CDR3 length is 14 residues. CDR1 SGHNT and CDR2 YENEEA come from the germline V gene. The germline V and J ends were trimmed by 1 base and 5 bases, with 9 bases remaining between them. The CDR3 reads CASSLGGARNTIYF. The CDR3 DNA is TGTGCCAGCAGCTTAGGGGGAGCCCGAAACACCATATATTTT. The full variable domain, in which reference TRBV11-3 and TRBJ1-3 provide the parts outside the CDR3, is EAGVVQSPRYKIIEKKQPVAFWCNPISGHNTLYWYLQNLGQGPELLIRYENEEAVDDSQLPKDRFSAERLKGVDSTLKIQPAELGDSAVYLCASSLGGARNTIYFGEGSWLTVV.

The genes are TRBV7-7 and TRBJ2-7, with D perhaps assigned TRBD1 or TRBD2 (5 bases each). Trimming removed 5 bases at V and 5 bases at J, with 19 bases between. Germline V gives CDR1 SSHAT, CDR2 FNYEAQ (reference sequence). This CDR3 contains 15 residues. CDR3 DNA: TGTGCCAGCAGCCCAAATCCGGGACCCTGGGACGAGCAGTACTTC. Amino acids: CASSPNPGPWDEQYF.